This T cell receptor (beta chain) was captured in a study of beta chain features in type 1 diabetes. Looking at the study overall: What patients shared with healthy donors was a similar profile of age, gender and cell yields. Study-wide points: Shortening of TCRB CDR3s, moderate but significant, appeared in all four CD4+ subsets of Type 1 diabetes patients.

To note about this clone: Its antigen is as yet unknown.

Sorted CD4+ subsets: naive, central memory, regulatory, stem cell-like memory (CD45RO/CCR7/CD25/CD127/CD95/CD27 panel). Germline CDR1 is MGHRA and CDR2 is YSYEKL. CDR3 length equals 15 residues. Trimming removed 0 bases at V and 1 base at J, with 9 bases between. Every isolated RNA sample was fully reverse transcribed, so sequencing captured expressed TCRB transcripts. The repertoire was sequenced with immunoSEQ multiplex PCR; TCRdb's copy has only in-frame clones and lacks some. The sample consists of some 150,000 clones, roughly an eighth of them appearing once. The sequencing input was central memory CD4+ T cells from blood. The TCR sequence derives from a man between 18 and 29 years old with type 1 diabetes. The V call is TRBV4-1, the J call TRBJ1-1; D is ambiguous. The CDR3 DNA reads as TGCGCCAGCAGCCAAGAGTGGCTGCAGAACACTGAAGCTTTCTTT. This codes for CASSQEWLQNTEAFF.